This T cell receptor (beta chain) was sequenced in a study of technical replicates of blood from several donors. Method: immunoSEQ multiplex PCR; TCRdb's copy keeps in-frame clones and lacks some. The sample records fewer than 75,000 clones, around 89% being singletons. Germline CDR1 is SGHTA and CDR2 is FQGNSA. V trimming: 7 bases; J trimming: 6 bases; junction bases outside the gene matches: 11. The CDR3 consists of 15 residues. The clonotype was recovered from a human donor in good health. Some clones in this sample may be carry-over from other donors' samples. V is TRBV7-2 and J is TRBJ2-1, with 8 bases fitting TRBD2. The specimen sequenced was PBMCs. Here the CDR3 DNA reads TGTGCCAGCACCCGATGGGGCAGCGGGAGCAATGAGCAGTTCTTC. The encoded protein is CASTRWGSGSNEQFF.